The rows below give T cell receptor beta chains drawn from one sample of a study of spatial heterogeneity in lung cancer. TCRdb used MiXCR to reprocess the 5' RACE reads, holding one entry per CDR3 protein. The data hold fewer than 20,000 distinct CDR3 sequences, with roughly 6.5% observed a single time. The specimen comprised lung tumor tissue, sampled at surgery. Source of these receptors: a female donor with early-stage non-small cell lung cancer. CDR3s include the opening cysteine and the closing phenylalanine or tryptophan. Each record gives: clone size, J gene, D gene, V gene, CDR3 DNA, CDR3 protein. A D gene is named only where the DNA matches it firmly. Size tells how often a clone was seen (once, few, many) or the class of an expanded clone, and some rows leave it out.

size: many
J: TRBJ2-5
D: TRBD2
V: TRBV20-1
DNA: TGCAGTGCTAGAGTAGCGGGAACTCAAGAGACCCAGTACTTC
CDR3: CSARVAGTQETQYF

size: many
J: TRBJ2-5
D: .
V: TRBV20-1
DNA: TGCAGTGCTAGAGATCATGCCACCTCAGGGACCCAGTACTTC
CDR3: CSARDHATSGTQYF

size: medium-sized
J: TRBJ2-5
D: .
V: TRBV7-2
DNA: TGTGCCAGCAGCTTAGATCAGAGACGTGAGACCCAGTACTTC
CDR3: CASSLDQRRETQYF

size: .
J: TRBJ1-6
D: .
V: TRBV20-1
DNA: TGCAGTGCCTCCCGAGGGTCACCCCTCCACTTT
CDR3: CSASRGSPLHF

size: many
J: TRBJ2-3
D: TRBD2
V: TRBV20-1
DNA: TGCAGTGCTAGAGACGGAGCGGGAGTTCTGGCAGATACGCAGTATTTT
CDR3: CSARDGAGVLADTQYF

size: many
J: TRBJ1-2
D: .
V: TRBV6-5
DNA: TGTGCCAGCAGTTACCTCCAAGAGGGGTATGGCTACACCTTC
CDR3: CASSYLQEGYGYTF

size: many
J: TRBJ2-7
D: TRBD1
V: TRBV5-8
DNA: TGTGCCAGCACGAAGGACAGGGGGCTGGGCGAGCAGTACTTC
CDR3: CASTKDRGLGEQYF

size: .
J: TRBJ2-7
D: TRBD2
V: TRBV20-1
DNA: TGCAGTGCTAGGCAGGTGACTAGCGGGCAGTACTTC
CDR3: CSARQVTSGQYF

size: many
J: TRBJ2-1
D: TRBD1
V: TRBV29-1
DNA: TGCAGCGGGGGGGACAGGGGCTACAATGAGCAGTTCTTC
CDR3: CSGGDRGYNEQFF

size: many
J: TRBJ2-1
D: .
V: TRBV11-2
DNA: TGTGCCAGCAGCCCCCACAATGAGCAGTTCTTC
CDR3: CASSPHNEQFF

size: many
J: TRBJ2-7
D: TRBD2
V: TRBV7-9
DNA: TGTGCCAGCAGCCCCTTAGCGGGAGTCCCGGGGGAGCAGTACTTC
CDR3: CASSPLAGVPGEQYF

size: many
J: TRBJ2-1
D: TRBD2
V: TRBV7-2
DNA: TGTGCCAGCAGCCCGGGACTAGCGGGAGCGGGTGAGCAGTTCTTC
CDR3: CASSPGLAGAGEQFF

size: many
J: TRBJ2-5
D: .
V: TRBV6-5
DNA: TGTGCCAGCAGTTACTCAAACGGGAGAGGGCAAGAGACCCAGTACTTC
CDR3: CASSYSNGRGQETQYF

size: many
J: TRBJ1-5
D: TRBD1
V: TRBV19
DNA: TGTGCCAGTAGTCCCATCGACAGGGGTTGGCAGCCCCAGCATTTT
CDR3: CASSPIDRGWQPQHF

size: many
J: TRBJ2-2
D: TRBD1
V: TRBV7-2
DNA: TGTGCCAGCAGCCTTGGGACAGGGACCGGGGAGCTGTTTTTT
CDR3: CASSLGTGTGELFF

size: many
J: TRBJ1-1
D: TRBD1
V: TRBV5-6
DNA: TGTGCCAGTAGTCGGACAGGGGTGTCTGAAGCTTTCTTT
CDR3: CASSRTGVSEAFF

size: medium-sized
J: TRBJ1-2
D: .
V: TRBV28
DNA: TGTGCCAGCAGTTTTCTCCCCCCGGAAGGGGTAGGCTACACCTTC
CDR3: CASSFLPPEGVGYTF

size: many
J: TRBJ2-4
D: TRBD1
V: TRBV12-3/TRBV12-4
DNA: TGTGCCAGCAGTTTAGCCGCACCGACAGGGGGCAGGGACATTCAGTACTTC
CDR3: CASSLAAPTGGRDIQYF

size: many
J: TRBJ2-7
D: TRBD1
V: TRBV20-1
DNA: TGCAGTGCGCCAAACGACAGGGGAGGCTACGAGCAGTACTTC
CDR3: CSAPNDRGGYEQYF

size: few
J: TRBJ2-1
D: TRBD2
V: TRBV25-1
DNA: TGTGCCAGCAGTGAAACGCGACGGGGGGGTTACAATGAGCAGTTCTTC
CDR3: CASSETRRGGYNEQFF

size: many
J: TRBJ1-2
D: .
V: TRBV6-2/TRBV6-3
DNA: TGTGCCAGCAGTTACTCGATCCGCGGACGGGGTCGGCTTGGCTATGGCTACACCTTC
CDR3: CASSYSIRGRGRLGYGYTF

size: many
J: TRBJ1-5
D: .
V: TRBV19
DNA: TGTGCCAGTAGAGACAGCCTCAGTTATAGCAATCAGCCCCAGCATTTT
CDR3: CASRDSLSYSNQPQHF

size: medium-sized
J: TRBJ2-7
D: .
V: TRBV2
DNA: TGTGCCAGCACTGTACAGGACTCCTACGAGCAGTACTTC
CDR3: CASTVQDSYEQYF

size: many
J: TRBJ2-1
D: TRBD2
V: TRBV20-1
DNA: TGCAGTGCTAGAGATGTCACTAGCGGGACGAATGAGCAGTTCTTC
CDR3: CSARDVTSGTNEQFF

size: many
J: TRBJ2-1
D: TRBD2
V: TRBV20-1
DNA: TGCAGTGCTAAGACTAGCGGGAGGCTAAGTGAGCAGTTCTTC
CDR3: CSAKTSGRLSEQFF

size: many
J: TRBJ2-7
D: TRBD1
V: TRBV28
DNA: TGTGCCAGCAGCACCCATGGACAGGGGAGTGTCGAGCAGTACTTC
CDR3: CASSTHGQGSVEQYF

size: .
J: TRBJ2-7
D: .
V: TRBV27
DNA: TGTGCCAGCAGTTTATCAGGACGGTCTTACGAGCAGTACTTC
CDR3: CASSLSGRSYEQYF

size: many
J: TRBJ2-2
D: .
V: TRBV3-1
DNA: TGTGCCAGCAGCCTGTACAGGGCCCGAGGGAACACCGGGGAGCTGTTTTTT
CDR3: CASSLYRARGNTGELFF

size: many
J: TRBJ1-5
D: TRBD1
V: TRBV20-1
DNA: TGCAGTTACGACAGGGGAGGGAATCAGCCCCAGCATTTT
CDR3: CSYDRGGNQPQHF

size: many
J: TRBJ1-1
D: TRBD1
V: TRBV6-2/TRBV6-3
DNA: TGTGCCAGCAGCCAGGGGGGACAGCCAACGGCTTTCTTT
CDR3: CASSQGGQPTAFF

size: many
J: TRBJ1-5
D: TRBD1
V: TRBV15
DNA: TGTGCCACCAGCAGGGACAGGGTGACTAAAACCCAGCATTTT
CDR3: CATSRDRVTKTQHF

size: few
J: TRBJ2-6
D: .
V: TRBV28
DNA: TGTGCCAGCAGCCGGACTCTCTCTGGGGCCAACGTCCTGACTTTC
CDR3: CASSRTLSGANVLTF

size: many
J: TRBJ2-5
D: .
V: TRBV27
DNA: TGTGCCAGCAGTTCTAGGCGCACAGGGTCGGAGACCCAGTACTTC
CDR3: CASSSRRTGSETQYF

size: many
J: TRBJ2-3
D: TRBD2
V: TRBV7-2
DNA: TGTGCCAGCAGCCGGGACTACCTCTCCACAGATACGCAGTATTTT
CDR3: CASSRDYLSTDTQYF

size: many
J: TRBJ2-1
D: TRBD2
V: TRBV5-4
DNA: TGTGCCAGCAGTCGGAGCGGGAGGGCCGACCACAATGAGCAGTTCTTC
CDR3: CASSRSGRADHNEQFF

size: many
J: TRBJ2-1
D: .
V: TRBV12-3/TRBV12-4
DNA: TGTGCCAGCAGTTTACGGCGGGACAATGAGCAGTTCTTC
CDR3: CASSLRRDNEQFF

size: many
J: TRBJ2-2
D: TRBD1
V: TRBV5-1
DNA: TGCGCCAGCAGCTTGGGGGACAGGGATACCGGGGAGCTGTTTTTT
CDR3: CASSLGDRDTGELFF

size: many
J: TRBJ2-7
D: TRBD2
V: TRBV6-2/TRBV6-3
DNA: TGTGCCAGCAGTTATTCCCCAGCGGGGACCTACGAGCAGTACTTC
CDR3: CASSYSPAGTYEQYF

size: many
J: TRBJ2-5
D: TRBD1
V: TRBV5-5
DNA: TGTGCCAGCAGCTTCGCGACAGGGGGCACCTCCCGAGAGACCCAGTACTTC
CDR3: CASSFATGGTSRETQYF

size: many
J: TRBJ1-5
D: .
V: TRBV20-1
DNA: TGCAGTGCGGAGAGGAGAAATCAGCCCCAGCATTTT
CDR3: CSAERRNQPQHF

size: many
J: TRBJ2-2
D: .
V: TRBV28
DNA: TGTGCCAGCATCCCCCTTAGAGACGAAACGAACACCGGGGAGCTGTTTTTT
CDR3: CASIPLRDETNTGELFF

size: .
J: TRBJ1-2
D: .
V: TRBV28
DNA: TGTGCCAGCACCCTATCGCAGGGGTACTATGGCTACACCTTC
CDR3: CASTLSQGYYGYTF

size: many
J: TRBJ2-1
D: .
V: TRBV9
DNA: TGTGCCAGCAGCCCAAATGAGCAGTTCTTC
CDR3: CASSPNEQFF

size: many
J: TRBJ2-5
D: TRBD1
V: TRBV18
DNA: TGTGCCAGCTCACCGAGGACAGGGGGAGAGACCCAGTACTTC
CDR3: CASSPRTGGETQYF

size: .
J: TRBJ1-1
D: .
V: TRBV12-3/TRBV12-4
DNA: TGTGCCAGCAGACAGACAGAGACTGAAGCTTTCTTT
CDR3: CASRQTETEAFF

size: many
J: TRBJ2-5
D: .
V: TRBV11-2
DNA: TGTGCCAGCAGCTCGGGACCTTTTCAAGAGACCCAGTACTTC
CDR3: CASSSGPFQETQYF

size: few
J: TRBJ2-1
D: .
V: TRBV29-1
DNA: TGCAGCGTTGAAGTTGTTAATCACAATGAGCAGTTCTTC
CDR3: CSVEVVNHNEQFF

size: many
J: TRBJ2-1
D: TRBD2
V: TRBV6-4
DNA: TGTGCCAGCAGTGACGTCGGGACTAGCGGTTACAATGAGCAGTTCTTC
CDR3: CASSDVGTSGYNEQFF

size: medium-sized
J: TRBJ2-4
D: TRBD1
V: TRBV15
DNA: TGTGCCACCAGCAGCCGGGACAGGGGGCCGTCGGCCAACATTCAGTACTTC
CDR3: CATSSRDRGPSANIQYF

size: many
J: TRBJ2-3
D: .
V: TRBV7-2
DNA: TGTGCCAGCAGCCCTAGGGAGGCAGGGAGCACAGATACGCAGTATTTT
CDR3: CASSPREAGSTDTQYF

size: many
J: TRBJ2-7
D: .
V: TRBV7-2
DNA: TGTGCCAGCAGCTTAGGAGGCGTGGGACTTAAGGACGAGCAGTACTTC
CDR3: CASSLGGVGLKDEQYF

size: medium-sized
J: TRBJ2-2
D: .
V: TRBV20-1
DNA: TGCAGTGCAGAGTTCCCGGTTAACACCGGGGAGCTGTTTTTT
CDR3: CSAEFPVNTGELFF

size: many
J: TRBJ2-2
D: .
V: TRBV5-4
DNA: TGTGCCAGCAGCTGGGAAGGGGAGACCGGGGAGCTGTTTTTT
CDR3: CASSWEGETGELFF

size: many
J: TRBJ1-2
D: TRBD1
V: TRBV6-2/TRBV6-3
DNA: TGTGCCAGCAGACCCCCCGGGACAGGGCGGTATGGCTACACCTTC
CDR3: CASRPPGTGRYGYTF

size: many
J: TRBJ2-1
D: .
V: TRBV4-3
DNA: TGCGCCAGCAGCCAAGATTCTACTAGGCAGAGCAATGAGCAGTTCTTC
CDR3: CASSQDSTRQSNEQFF

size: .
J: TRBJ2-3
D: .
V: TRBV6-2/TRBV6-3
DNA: TGTGCCAGCAGTTACGGAGCGATAGCCGCAGATACGCAGTATTTT
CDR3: CASSYGAIAADTQYF

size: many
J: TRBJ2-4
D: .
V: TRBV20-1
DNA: TGCAGTGCAGGCAACGTCAGGGGATACATTCAGTACTTC
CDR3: CSAGNVRGYIQYF

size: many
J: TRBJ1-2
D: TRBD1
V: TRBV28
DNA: TGTGCCAGCAGACCTACGGGACAGGGGACCTATGGCTACACCTTC
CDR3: CASRPTGQGTYGYTF